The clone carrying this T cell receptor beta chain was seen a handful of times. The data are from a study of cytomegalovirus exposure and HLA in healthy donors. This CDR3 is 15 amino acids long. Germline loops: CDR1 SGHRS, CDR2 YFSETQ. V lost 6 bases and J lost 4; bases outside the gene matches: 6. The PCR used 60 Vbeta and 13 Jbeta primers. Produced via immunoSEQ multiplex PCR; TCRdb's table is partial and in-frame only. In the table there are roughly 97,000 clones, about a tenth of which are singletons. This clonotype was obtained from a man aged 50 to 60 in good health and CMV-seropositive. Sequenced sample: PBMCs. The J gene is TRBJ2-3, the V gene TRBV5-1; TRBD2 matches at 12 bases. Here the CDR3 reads CASTWGLAGPDTQYF. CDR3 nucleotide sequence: TGCGCCAGCACCTGGGGACTAGCGGGCCCAGATACGCAGTATTTT.